This T cell receptor (beta chain) was captured in a study of EBV T-cell therapy then PD-1 blockade in nasopharyngeal carcinoma. Treatment reported: AdE1-LMPpoly-expanded autologous EBV-specific T-cell therapy followed by anti-PD-1 nivolumab. Using immunoSEQ multiplex PCR, the repertoire was profiled, and TCRdb retains in-frame clones only, with some absent. The table shows some 15,000 clones, with approximately 80% occurring only once. A remark on this clone: The antigen remains unidentified.

The source of this sequence is a man aged 40-49 years with nasopharyngeal carcinoma. The source material was CD8+ T cells from blood, sampled around day 100 from a patient whose treatment included autologous EBV-specific T cells and nivolumab.

CDR3 DNA: TGTGCCAGCAGCTTAGCGACCGGGGAGCTGTTTTTT. This gives the protein CASSLATGELFF. The rearrangement links TRBV7-6 to TRBJ2-2; D is unclear. The CDR3 runs to 12 residues. Germline V gene lookup returns CDR1 SGHVS and CDR2 FNYEAQ. The germline V and J ends were trimmed by 0 bases and 5 bases, with 1 base remaining between them.